The entry that follows covers one T cell receptor beta chain sequence. The sample is drawn from a study of blood T cell repertoires in COVID-19. Study at large: Specimens from acute and convalescent COVID-19 originated in the United States, Italy and Spain. T cells, B-cell-depleted T cells, or PBMCs provided the cDNA or gDNA that served as material.

Original methodology: Nucleated cell counts were estimated from reference gene primer amplification. Using immunoSEQ multiplex PCR, the repertoire was profiled, and TCRdb retains in-frame clones only, with some absent. V and J calls and clone size are as listed in that table; D and trimming were resolved from the DNA. The sample consists of under 200,000 clones, roughly 78% of them appearing once. This CDR3 has 14 residues. V lost 4 bases, J lost 4 bases, and 14 bases lay in between. From germline, CDR1 is SGHRS and CDR2 YFSETQ. This sequence joins TRBV5-1 and TRBJ1-1; the D is unclear. Source material: peripheral blood. This TCR was recovered from a man in his 70s with active or convalescent COVID-19. CDR3 DNA sequence: TGCGCCAGCAGCCTGACAAGCACCGGCACTGAAGCTTTCTTT. Protein product: CASSLTSTGTEAFF.